The 27 T cell receptor beta chains below were found in one sample sequenced in a study of Ad26.COV2.S vaccination and SARS-CoV-2 variants. Assay: immunoSEQ multiplex PCR; the TCRdb copy retains only in-frame clones and omits some. The profile shows about 350,000 clones, roughly 89% of them singletons. Regarding treatment: roughly 20 received Ad26.COV2.S at low or high dose, single or two shots; about 5 received placebo; per-sample allocation not given. Repertoires come from day 63 after the first vaccine or placebo injection. Material: peripheral blood, obtained in a trial of Ad26.COV2.S vaccine versus placebo. The receptors originated from a person between 18 and 60 years old who received the Ad26.COV2.S COVID-19 vaccine or a placebo.

In regard to this clone: Other nucleotide sequences in the sample specify the same CDR3. This chain uses TRBV9 with TRBJ2-1; D may be TRBD1 (6 bases). V was clipped by 0 bases and J by 3 bases, with 10 bases between them. The CDR3 runs to 15 residues. Germline V gene lookup returns CDR1 SGDLS and CDR2 YYNGEE. CDR3 sequence reads: CASSVGPDSYNEQFF. CDR3 DNA: TGTGCCAGCAGCGTAGGTCCGGACAGCTACAATGAGCAGTTCTTC. The variable domain in full, completed from reference TRBV9 and TRBJ2-1, reads DSGVTQTPKHLITATGQRVTLRCSPRSGDLSVYWYQQSLDQGLQFLIQYYNGEERAKGNILERFSAQQFPDLHSELNLSSLELGDSALYFCASSVGPDSYNEQFFGPGTRLTVL.

V and J are TRBV6-2 or TRBV6-3 and TRBJ1-6; D unresolved. The length of the CDR3 is 18 residues. CDR1 is MNHEY, CDR2 SVGEGT, per germline. V gave up 0 bases and J gave up 0 bases, with 12 bases separating them. The CDR3 DNA sequence: TGTGCCAGCAGTTACTCGAAGGGCTCAAGCTCCTATAATTCACCCCTCCACTTT. It translates to CASSYSKGSSSYNSPLHF.

The chain joins TRBV13 to TRBJ1-6; TRBD1 aligns across 9 bases. The CDR3 loop spans 15 amino acids. With 5 bases clipped from V and 5 bases from J, the junction kept 4 bases outside the gene matches. Germline loops: CDR1 PRHDT, CDR2 FYEKMQ (reference sequence). Written as DNA, the CDR3 is TGTGCCAGCAGCAGAGGACAGGGGCATAATTCACCCCTCCACTTT. Amino acid sequence: CASSRGQGHNSPLHF.

This chain connects TRBV5-1 to TRBJ2-7; 11 bases are a match to TRBD1. V shed 4 bases, J shed 7 bases, and the junction held 7 bases outside the gene matches. This CDR3 has 14 residues. Germline values: CDR1 SGHRS, CDR2 YFSETQ. The CDR3 is CASSIGQGADEQYF. Written as DNA, the CDR3 is TGCGCCAGCAGCATAGGACAGGGGGCTGATGAGCAGTACTTC.

This clone was picked up one time. The chain carries TRBV5-8 and TRBJ1-1, with unresolved D. Per germline, CDR1 SGHTS and CDR2 YDEGEE. This CDR3 has 12 residues. The V gene lost 2 bases and the J gene lost 4 bases, with 6 bases spanning the gap. CDR3 region: CASSFGSTEAFF. DNA for the CDR3: TGTGCCAGCAGCTTTGGGAGCACTGAAGCTTTCTTT. The variable domain in full, with the rest retrieved from reference TRBV5-8 and TRBJ1-1, is EAGVTQSPTHLIKTRGQQATLRCSPISGHTSVYWYQQALGLGLQFLLWYDEGEERNRGNFPPRFSGRQFPNYSSELNVNALELEDSALYLCASSFGSTEAFFGQGTRLTVV.

The chain joins TRBV5-6 to TRBJ1-4, with TRBD1 identical over 7 bases. V dropped 3 bases and J dropped 8; count of bases not matched to a gene: 7. The CDR3 is 14 amino acids. Looked up from germline, CDR1 is SGHDT and CDR2 is YYEEEE. CDR3 amino acids: CASSWGTAREKLFF. CDR3 DNA: TGTGCCAGCAGCTGGGGGACAGCCAGAGAAAAACTGTTTTTT.

The chain couples TRBV30 to TRBJ1-5; no reliable D call. Germline-derived CDR1 and CDR2 are GTSNPN and SVGIG (reference sequence). Between the trimmed V and J ends, which lost 2 bases and 4 bases, there was a span of 12 bases. CDR3 size: 14 residues. CDR3 in DNA: TGTGCCTGGAGTAATAACGGGGAAAATCAGCCCCAGCATTTT. As protein: CAWSNNGENQPQHF.

This clone was seen only a few times. The chain combines TRBV5-4 with TRBJ1-2; D not resolved. The CDR3 has 15 amino acids. Trimming cost V 1 base and J 1 base, with 11 bases left between them. The germline V gene has CDR1 SGHNT and CDR2 YYREEE (reference sequence). In DNA form, the CDR3 reads TGTGCCAGCAGCTTGAATGATGGGGTTAACTATGGCTACACCTTC. Translating it yields CASSLNDGVNYGYTF. Filled out from reference TRBV5-4 and TRBJ1-2, the complete variable domain reads ETGVTQSPTHLIKTRGQQVTLRCSSQSGHNTVSWYQQALGQGPQFIFQYYREEENGRGNFPPRFSGLQFPNYSSELNVNALELDDSALYLCASSLNDGVNYGYTFGSGTRLTVV.

This chain uses TRBV9 with TRBJ2-1; 7 nucleotides match TRBD2. Trimming at V came to 2 bases and at J to 6 bases, leaving 5 bases not matched to a gene. Germline V gene sequence: CDR1 SGDLS, CDR2 YYNGEE. CDR3 length equals 14 residues. CDR3 bases: TGTGCCAGCAGCGTTTCGGGAGGTAGCAATGAGCAGTTCTTC. This sequence encodes CASSVSGGSNEQFF.

The V call is TRBV29-1, the J call TRBJ2-7; tentative D call: TRBD1 (5 bases). This CDR3 has 13 amino acids. CDR1 and CDR2 (germline): SQVTM, ANQGSEA. Trimming left V 6 bases short and J 7 bases short, with 19 bases between. As DNA, the CDR3 is TGCAGCGTCTCAGGGTCAAGTCTGTGGGAGCAGTACTTC. This encodes CSVSGSSLWEQYF.

V gene TRBV28 combines with J gene TRBJ1-2, with 9 positions matching TRBD1. CDR3 size: 15 residues. Trimming took 5 bases from V and 5 from J; bases not matched to a gene: 9. Germline assignment: CDR1 MDHEN and CDR2 SYDVKM. The CDR3 is CASSTPGDREYGYTF. Here the CDR3 DNA reads TGTGCCAGCAGTACCCCCGGGGACAGGGAGTATGGCTACACCTTC.

This clone is a singleton in its sample. This chain uses TRBV7-8 with TRBJ2-7; D unresolved. Germline V lookup: CDR1 SGHVS, CDR2 FQNEAQ. The ends were cut back, 1 base at V and 2 bases at J, with 18 bases in the middle. CDR3 size: 17 residues. CDR3 sequence: CASSLGRRGPRPYEQYF. CDR3 bases: TGTGCCAGCAGCTTAGGACGTAGAGGCCCCAGGCCCTACGAGCAGTACTTC. Full variable domain (remainder filled in from reference TRBV7-8 and TRBJ2-7): GAGVSQSPRYKVAKRGQDVALRCDPISGHVSLFWYQQALGQGPEFLTYFQNEAQLDKSGLPSDRFFAERPEGSVSTLKIQRTQQEDSAVYLCASSLGRRGPRPYEQYFGPGTRLTVT.

V gene TRBV7-9 combines with J gene TRBJ1-1; D gene unclear. From germline, CDR1 is SEHNR and CDR2 FQNEAQ (reference sequence). Trimming removed 2 bases from V and 0 bases from J, with 10 bases in between. The CDR3 is made up of 15 amino acids. Here the CDR3 reads CASSLSARLNTEAFF. CDR3 sequence (DNA): TGTGCCAGCAGCTTATCGGCAAGGCTGAACACTGAAGCTTTCTTT.

The rearrangement uses TRBV4-1 and TRBJ2-7, with a tentative D call TRBD1 (5 bases). The V gene's germline CDR1 is MGHRA and CDR2 YSYEKL. V was pared by 1 base and J by 4 bases, with 8 bases between. There are 13 residues in the CDR3. The CDR3 reads CASSQVQGYEQYF. CDR3 coding DNA: TGCGCCAGCAGCCAAGTCCAGGGTTACGAGCAGTACTTC.

In its sample, this clone was seen once. Other DNA sequences within the sample encode an identical CDR3. The chain joins TRBV6-5 to TRBJ1-2; the match to TRBD1 covers 10 bases. The V and J ends lost 0 bases and 0 bases, in that order; junction bases with no gene match: 1. Germline V CDR1 and CDR2: MNHEY, SVGAGI. The CDR3 spans 16 residues. For the CDR3, the DNA is TGTGCCAGCAGTTACTCGACAGGGGGCGCTAACTATGGCTACACCTTC. Translated, it gives CASSYSTGGANYGYTF.

This chain joins TRBV6-5 and TRBJ2-1; D is perhaps TRBD1 (5 bases). The CDR3 extends over 13 amino acids. Trimming removed 3 bases from V and 8 bases from J, with 11 bases in between. Per germline, CDR1 MNHEY and CDR2 SVGAGI. This chain's CDR3 is CASSYKGKHEQFF. The CDR3 coding sequence is TGTGCCAGCAGTTATAAGGGGAAACATGAGCAGTTCTTC.

The chain links TRBV4-1 to TRBJ1-1; 10 bases are shared with TRBD1. This CDR3 has 15 residues. Germline trimming cut 4 bases from V and 4 bases from J; bases unmatched to any gene: 6. Germline lookup yields CDR1 MGHRA and CDR2 YSYEKL. The CDR3 loop reads CASSPSRTGGTEAFF. CDR3 DNA: TGCGCCAGCAGCCCATCAAGGACAGGGGGCACTGAAGCTTTCTTT.

The V and J genes are TRBV12-5 and TRBJ2-1; maybe TRBD1 (6 bases). V was shortened by 5 bases and J by 11 bases, with 19 bases between the two germline ends. This CDR3 region has 14 residues. The germline CDR1 and CDR2 sequences are LGHNT and FRNRAP. The CDR3 sequence: CASGQGQPPGKQFF. The CDR3 DNA follows: TGTGCTAGTGGTCAAGGACAGCCACCGGGAAAGCAGTTCTTC.

This rearrangement joins TRBV28 to TRBJ2-1, with D tentatively TRBD2 (5 bases). Per the germline V gene, CDR1 is MDHEN and CDR2 is SYDVKM. V gave up 0 bases and J gave up 0 bases, with 9 bases separating them. The CDR3 is 16 amino acids. CDR3 in amino acids: CASSLWSGSSYNEQFF. In nucleotides, the CDR3 is TGTGCCAGCAGTTTATGGTCGGGGAGCTCCTACAATGAGCAGTTCTTC.

V gene TRBV15 combines with J gene TRBJ2-7, with TRBD2 identical over 11 bases. Germline CDR1 LNHNV, CDR2 YYDKDF (reference sequence). Trimming cost V 1 base and J 6 bases; bases outside gene matches: 8. This CDR3 has 16 residues. Here the CDR3 reads CATSRVIVAGGPEQYF. In DNA, the CDR3 is TGTGCCACCAGCAGAGTAATTGTAGCGGGAGGGCCCGAGCAGTACTTC.

V usage is TRBV7-8 and J usage is TRBJ2-2; TRBD2 matches at 10 bases. From germline, CDR1 is SGHVS and CDR2 FQNEAQ. Trimming removed 7 bases from V and 1 base from J; junction bases left unmatched: 6. CDR3 length: 16 amino acids. CDR3: CASIISGRLNTGELFF. CDR3 coding DNA: TGTGCCAGCATCATTAGCGGGAGGCTGAACACCGGGGAGCTGTTTTTT.

Notes on this clone: This sample also contains other DNA sequences that code for the same CDR3. The chain combines TRBV18 with TRBJ2-1; D not certain. The V gene's germline CDR1 is KGHSH and CDR2 LQKENI. The CDR3 runs to 13 residues. Trimming took off 3 bases at V and 6 bases at J, with 9 bases between the two ends. CDR3 bases: TGTGCCAGCTCACCTCCTTCAAGCAATGAGCAGTTCTTC. Translating gives CASSPPSSNEQFF.

V usage is TRBV29-1 and J usage is TRBJ1-2; D not certain. Trimming removed 4 bases from V and 6 bases from J, with 12 bases in between. The CDR3 is made up of 12 amino acids. CDR1 is SQVTM and CDR2 is ANQGSEA in the germline V gene. CDR3 DNA: TGCAGCGTTGGGGTTGGGAGGCATGGCTACACCTTC. Amino acid sequence: CSVGVGRHGYTF.

J is TRBJ1-5 and V is TRBV5-6; the D gene is possibly TRBD1 (6 bases). V lost 0 bases and J lost 7, with 11 bases in between. The germline V gene encodes CDR1 SGHDT and CDR2 YYEEEE. The CDR3 has 14 amino acids. CDR3 DNA sequence: TGTGCCAGCAGCTTGGGGACAGAGACACAGCCCCAGCATTTT. As protein: CASSLGTETQPQHF.

This chain uses TRBV7-2 with TRBJ1-1; 8 nucleotides align to TRBD1. After removal of 5 bases from V and 0 bases from J, the junction contained 5 bases not matched to a gene. CDR1 and CDR2 (germline): SGHTA, FQGNSA. CDR3 length: 15 residues. The CDR3 DNA reads TGTGCCAGCAGCGATCCGGGACAGGTGAACACTGAAGCTTTCTTT. It codes for CASSDPGQVNTEAFF.

The chain carries TRBV11-3 and TRBJ1-6; TRBD1 agrees at 7 bases. Germline CDR1 and CDR2: SGHNT and YENEEA. The CDR3 is 14 amino acids. J was trimmed by 11 bases and V by 5 bases; bases with no gene match: 9. CDR3 loop: CASSHDRDEAPLHF. The CDR3 nucleotides are TGTGCCAGCAGCCACGACAGGGACGAGGCACCCCTCCACTTT.

This clone was observed a single time. The CDR3 DNA follows: TGCGCCAGCAGTGGGGGAGGACAGCCCCAGCATTTT. This gives the protein CASSGGGQPQHF. The J gene is TRBJ1-5, the V gene TRBV10-2; unclear D gene. With 4 bases removed from V and 7 bases from J, the gap between germline ends came to 8 bases. The CDR3 is 12 amino acids. Germline assignment: CDR1 WSHSY and CDR2 SAAADI.